This T cell receptor beta chain comes out of a study of blood T cell repertoires in COVID-19. Across the whole study: Whether acute or convalescent, the COVID-19 samples came from the United States, Italy and Spain. Sources were T cells, B-cell-depleted T cells, or PBMCs; the material itself was cDNA or gDNA.

Germline V gives CDR1 MNHEY, CDR2 SVGAGI. The CDR3 runs 15 residues. V shed 0 bases and J shed 2 bases, with 11 bases lying between them. The protocol was immunoSEQ multiplex PCR, while the TCRdb copy is restricted to in-frame clones and leaves out a portion. In the table there are 99,000 or so clones, over 65% of which are singletons. The chain joins TRBV6-5 to TRBJ2-7; no clear D gene. The sequenced sample was peripheral blood. The TCR was taken from a man between 60 and 70 years old with acute or convalescent COVID-19. In DNA form, the CDR3 reads TGTGCCAGCAGTTACTCGAGGCAGAGCACCTACGAGCAGTACTTC. This gives the protein CASSYSRQSTYEQYF.